The source of this TCR beta chain is a study of PD-1 blockade in classical Hodgkin lymphoma. At the level of the study: Every 2 weeks, patients got 3 mg/kg intravenous nivolumab.

Points from the study as a whole: Unlike CD8+ TCR diversity, which did not rise significantly by C4D1, CD4+ TCR diversity did. When set against healthy donors, newly diagnosed patients were reported to show lower baseline TCR diversity.

This CDR3 comprises 15 residues. The V end was cut by 0 bases, the J end by 5 bases, with 14 bases between. Germline loops: CDR1 SGDLS, CDR2 YYNGEE. Comments on this clone: Its matching antigen is unknown.

TCRdb keeps only in-frame clones here, not all; method: immunoSEQ multiplex PCR. The sample carries 75,000 to 95,000 clones, 83% recorded once. As to time point: cycle 4 day 1 (C4D1), after 6 weeks of nivolumab. Each of the patients experienced relapse following autologous stem cell transplantation, and their brentuximab vedotin exposure differed. Patients reached a best response of complete response, partial response or progressive disease. This material consisted of peripheral blood mononuclear cells (PBMCs), taken before the fourth cycle of nivolumab. The receptor was derived from a human donor with classical Hodgkin lymphoma. The rearrangement joins TRBV9 to TRBJ2-5, with D possibly matching TRBD2 (5 bases). Here the CDR3 DNA reads TGTGCCAGCAGCGTAGGTGGGTCGGACTGGGAGACCCAGTACTTC. Its protein product is CASSVGGSDWETQYF. The full variable domain, in which reference TRBV9 and TRBJ2-5 provide the parts outside the CDR3, is DSGVTQTPKHLITATGQRVTLRCSPRSGDLSVYWYQQSLDQGLQFLIQYYNGEERAKGNILERFSAQQFPDLHSELNLSSLELGDSALYFCASSVGGSDWETQYFGPGTRLLVL.